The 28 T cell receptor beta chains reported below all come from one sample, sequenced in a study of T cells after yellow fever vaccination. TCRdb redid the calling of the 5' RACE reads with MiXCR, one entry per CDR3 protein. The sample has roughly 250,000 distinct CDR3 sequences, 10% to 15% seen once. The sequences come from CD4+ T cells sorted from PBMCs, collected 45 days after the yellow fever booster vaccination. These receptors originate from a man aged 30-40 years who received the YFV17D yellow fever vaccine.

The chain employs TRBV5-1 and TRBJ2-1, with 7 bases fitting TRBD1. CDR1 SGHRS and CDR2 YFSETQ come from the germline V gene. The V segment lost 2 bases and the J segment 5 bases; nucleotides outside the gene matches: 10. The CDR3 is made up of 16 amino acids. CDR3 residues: CASSFSSGTADNEQFF. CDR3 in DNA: TGCGCCAGCAGCTTTTCCTCCGGGACAGCAGACAATGAGCAGTTCTTC.

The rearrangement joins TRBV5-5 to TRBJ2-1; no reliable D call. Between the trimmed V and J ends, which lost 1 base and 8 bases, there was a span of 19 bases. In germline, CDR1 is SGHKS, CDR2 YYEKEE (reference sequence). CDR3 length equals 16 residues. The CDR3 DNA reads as TGTGCCAGCAGCTTGTCGCCTACCCAAGGCCCCTATGAGCAGTTCTTC. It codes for CASSLSPTQGPYEQFF.

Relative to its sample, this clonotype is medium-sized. In DNA form, the CDR3 reads TGTGCCAGCAGCGCAACTAGCGGGCTCTCGGAGACCCAGTACTTC. This sequence encodes CASSATSGLSETQYF. The J gene is TRBJ2-5, the V gene TRBV7-2; 9 nucleotides align to TRBD2. Germline-derived CDR1 and CDR2 are SGHTA and FQGNSA. With V trimmed by 5 bases and J by 5 bases, 9 bases remained unmatched. CDR3 length: 15 residues. Full variable domain (outside the CDR3, taken from reference TRBV7-2 and TRBJ2-5): GAGVSQSPSNKVTEKGKDVELRCDPISGHTALYWYRQSLGQGLEFLIYFQGNSAPDKSGLPSDRFSAERTGGSVSTLTIQRTQQEDSAVYLCASSATSGLSETQYFGPGTRLLVL.

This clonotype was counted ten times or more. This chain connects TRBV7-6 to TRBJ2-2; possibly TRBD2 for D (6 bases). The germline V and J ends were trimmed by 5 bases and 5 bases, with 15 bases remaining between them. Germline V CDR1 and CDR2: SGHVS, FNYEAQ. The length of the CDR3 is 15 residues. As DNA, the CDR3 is TGTGCCAGCAGCGCCGGCGGGACTCGAACCGGGGAGCTGTTTTTT. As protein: CASSAGGTRTGELFF.

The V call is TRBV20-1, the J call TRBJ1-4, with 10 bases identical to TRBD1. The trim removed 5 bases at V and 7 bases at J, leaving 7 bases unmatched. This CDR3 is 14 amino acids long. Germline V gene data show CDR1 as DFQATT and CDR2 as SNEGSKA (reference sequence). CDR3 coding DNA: TGCAGTGCTCCCCGGGACAGGGGCACTGAAAAACTGTTTTTT. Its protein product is CSAPRDRGTEKLFF.

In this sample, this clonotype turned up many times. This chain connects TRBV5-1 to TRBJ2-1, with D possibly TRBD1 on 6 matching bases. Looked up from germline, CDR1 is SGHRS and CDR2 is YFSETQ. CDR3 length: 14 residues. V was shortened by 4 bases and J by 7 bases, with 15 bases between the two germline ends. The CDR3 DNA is TGCGCCAGCAGCACCCCCCACAGGGCAAATGAGCAGTTCTTC. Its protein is CASSTPHRANEQFF.

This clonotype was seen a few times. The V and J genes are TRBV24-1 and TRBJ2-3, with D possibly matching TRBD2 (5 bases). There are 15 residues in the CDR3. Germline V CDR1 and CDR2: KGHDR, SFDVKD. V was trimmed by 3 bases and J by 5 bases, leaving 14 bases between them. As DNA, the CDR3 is TGTGCCACCAGTGATGCCCGGGTTCGGGGAGATACGCAGTATTTT. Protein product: CATSDARVRGDTQYF.

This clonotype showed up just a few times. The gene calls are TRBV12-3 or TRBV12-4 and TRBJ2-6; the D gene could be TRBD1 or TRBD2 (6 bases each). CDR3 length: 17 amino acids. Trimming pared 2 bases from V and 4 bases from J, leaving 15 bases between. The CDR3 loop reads CASSLTSRGDGANVLTF. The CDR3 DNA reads TGTGCCAGCAGTTTAACTTCGAGGGGGGACGGGGCCAACGTCCTGACTTTC.

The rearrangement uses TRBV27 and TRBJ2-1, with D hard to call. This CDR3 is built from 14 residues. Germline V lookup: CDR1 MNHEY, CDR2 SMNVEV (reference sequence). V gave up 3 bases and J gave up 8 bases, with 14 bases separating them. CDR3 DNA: TGTGCCAGCAGTTTGGACCCCGGTTCAGATGAGCAGTTCTTC. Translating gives CASSLDPGSDEQFF.

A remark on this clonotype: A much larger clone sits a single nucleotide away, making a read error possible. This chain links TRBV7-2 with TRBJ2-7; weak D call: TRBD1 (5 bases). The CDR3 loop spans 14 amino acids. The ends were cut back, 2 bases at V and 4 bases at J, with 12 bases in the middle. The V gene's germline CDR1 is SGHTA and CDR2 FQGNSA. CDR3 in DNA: TGTGCCAGCAGCTTACTGGGGCGTTGGTACGAGCAGTACTTC. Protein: CASSLLGRWYEQYF.

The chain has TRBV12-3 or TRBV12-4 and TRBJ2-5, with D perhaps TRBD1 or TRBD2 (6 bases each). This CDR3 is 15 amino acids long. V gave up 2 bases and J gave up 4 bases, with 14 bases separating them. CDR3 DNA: TGTGCCAGCAGTTTAAGGGGGGCTGGGGGAGAGACCCAGTACTTC. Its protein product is CASSLRGAGGETQYF.

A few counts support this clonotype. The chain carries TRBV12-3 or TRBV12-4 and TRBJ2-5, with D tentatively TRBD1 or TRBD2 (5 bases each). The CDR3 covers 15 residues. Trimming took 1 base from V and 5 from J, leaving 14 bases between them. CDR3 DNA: TGTGCCAGCAGTTTAGGGGACCAGGCTGCGGAGACCCAGTACTTC. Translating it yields CASSLGDQAAETQYF.

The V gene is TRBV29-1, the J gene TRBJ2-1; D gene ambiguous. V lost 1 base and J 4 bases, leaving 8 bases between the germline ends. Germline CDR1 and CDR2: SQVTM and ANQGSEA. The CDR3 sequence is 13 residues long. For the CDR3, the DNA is TGCAGCGTTGAAGTGGCGGTGTACAATGAGCAGTTCTTC. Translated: CSVEVAVYNEQFF.

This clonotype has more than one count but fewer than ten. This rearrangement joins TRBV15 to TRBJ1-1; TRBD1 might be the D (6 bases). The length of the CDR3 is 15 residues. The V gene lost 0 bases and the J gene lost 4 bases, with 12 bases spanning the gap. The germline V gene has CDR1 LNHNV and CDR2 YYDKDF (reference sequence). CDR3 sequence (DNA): TGTGCCACCAGCAGAGATCCAAAGGGGGGCACTGAAGCTTTCTTT. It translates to CATSRDPKGGTEAFF. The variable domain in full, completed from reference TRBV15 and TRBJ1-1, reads DAMVIQNPRYQVTQFGKPVTLSCSQTLNHNVMYWYQQKSSQAPKLLFHYYDKDFNNEADTPDNFQSRRPNTSFCFLDIRSPGLGDTAMYLCATSRDPKGGTEAFFGQGTRLTVV.

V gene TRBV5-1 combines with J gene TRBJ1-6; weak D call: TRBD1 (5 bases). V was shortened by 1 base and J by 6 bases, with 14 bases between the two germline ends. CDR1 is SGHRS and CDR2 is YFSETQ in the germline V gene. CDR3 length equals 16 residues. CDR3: CASSLMDGGSNSPLHF. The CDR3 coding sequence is TGCGCCAGCAGCTTGATGGACGGGGGTAGTAATTCACCCCTCCACTTT.

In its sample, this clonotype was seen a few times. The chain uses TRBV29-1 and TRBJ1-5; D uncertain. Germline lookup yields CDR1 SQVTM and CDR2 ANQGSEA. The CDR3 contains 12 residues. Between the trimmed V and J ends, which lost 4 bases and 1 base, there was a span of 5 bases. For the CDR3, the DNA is TGCAGCGTTGCGGGGAGCAATCAGCCCCAGCATTTT. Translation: CSVAGSNQPQHF.

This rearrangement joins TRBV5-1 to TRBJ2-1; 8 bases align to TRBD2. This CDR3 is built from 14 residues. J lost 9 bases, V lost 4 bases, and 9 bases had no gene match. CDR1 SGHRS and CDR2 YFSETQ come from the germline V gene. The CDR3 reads CASSPGTSLVEQFF. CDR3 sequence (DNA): TGCGCCAGCAGCCCCGGGACTAGTTTGGTTGAGCAGTTCTTC.

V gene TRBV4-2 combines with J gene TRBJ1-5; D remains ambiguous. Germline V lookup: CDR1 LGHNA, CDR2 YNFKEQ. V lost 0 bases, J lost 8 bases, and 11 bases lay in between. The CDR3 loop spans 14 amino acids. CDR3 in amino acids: CASSQDPRPEPQHF. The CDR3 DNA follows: TGTGCCAGCAGCCAAGATCCACGTCCCGAGCCCCAGCATTTT.

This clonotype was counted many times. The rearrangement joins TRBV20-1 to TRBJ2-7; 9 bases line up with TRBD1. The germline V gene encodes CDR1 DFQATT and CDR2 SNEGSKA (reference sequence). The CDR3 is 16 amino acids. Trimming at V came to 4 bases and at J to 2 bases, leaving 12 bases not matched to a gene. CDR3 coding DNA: TGCAGTGCTATTAGCACTAGACGGGACAGGGCCTACGAGCAGTACTTC. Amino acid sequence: CSAISTRRDRAYEQYF.

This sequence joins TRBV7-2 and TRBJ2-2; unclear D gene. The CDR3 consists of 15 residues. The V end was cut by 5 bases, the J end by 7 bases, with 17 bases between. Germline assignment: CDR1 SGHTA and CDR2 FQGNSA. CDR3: CASSRQRLIGGELFF. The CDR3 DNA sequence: TGTGCCAGCAGCCGTCAAAGGTTAATAGGCGGGGAGCTGTTTTTT. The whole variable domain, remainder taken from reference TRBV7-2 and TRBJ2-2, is GAGVSQSPSNKVTEKGKDVELRCDPISGHTALYWYRQSLGQGLEFLIYFQGNSAPDKSGLPSDRFSAERTGGSVSTLTIQRTQQEDSAVYLCASSRQRLIGGELFFGEGSRLTVL.

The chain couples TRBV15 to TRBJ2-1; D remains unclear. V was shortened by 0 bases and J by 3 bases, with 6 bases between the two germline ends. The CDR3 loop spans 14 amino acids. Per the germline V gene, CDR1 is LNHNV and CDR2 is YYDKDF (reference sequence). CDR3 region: CATSRDLYYNEQFF. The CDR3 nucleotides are TGTGCCACCAGCAGAGATCTGTACTACAATGAGCAGTTCTTC.

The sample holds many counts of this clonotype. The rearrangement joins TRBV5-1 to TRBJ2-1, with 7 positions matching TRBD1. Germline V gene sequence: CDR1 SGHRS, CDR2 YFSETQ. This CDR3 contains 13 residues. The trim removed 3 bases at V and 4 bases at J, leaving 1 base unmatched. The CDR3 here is CASSYRGYNEQFF. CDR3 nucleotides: TGCGCCAGCAGCTACAGGGGATACAATGAGCAGTTCTTC.

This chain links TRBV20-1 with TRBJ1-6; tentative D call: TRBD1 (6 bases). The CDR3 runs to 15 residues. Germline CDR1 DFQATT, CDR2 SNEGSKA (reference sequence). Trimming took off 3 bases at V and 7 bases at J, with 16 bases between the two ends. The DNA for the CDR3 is TGCAGTGCTAGTCCCACCGGGACACCCAATTCACCCCTCCACTTT. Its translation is CSASPTGTPNSPLHF.

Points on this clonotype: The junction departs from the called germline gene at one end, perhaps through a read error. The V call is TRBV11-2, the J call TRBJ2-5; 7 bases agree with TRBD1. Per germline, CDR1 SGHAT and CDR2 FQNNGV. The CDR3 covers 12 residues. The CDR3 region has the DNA TGTGCCAGCAGCCGTGGGCCTTCTCAGGGGGACTTC. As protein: CASSRGPSQGDF.

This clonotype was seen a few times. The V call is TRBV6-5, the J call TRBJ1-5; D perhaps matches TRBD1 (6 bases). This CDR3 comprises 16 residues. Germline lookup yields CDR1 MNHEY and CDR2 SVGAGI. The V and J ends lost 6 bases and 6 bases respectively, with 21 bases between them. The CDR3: CASSRILQGAVQPQHF. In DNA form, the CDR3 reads TGTGCCAGCAGCAGGATTTTACAGGGCGCGGTTCAGCCCCAGCATTTT.

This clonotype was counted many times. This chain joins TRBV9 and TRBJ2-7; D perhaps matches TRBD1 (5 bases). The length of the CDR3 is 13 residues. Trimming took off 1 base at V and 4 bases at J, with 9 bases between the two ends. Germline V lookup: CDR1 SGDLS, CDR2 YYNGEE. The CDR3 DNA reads TGTGCCAGCAGCGTAACCCAGGGTTACGAGCAGTACTTC. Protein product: CASSVTQGYEQYF.

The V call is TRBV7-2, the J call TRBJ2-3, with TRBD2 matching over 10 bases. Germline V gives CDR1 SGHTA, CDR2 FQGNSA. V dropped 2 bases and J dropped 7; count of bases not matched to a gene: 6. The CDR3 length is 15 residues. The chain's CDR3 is CASSLWQRGGNTQYF. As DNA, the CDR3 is TGTGCCAGCAGCTTATGGCAGCGGGGGGGCAATACGCAGTATTTT.

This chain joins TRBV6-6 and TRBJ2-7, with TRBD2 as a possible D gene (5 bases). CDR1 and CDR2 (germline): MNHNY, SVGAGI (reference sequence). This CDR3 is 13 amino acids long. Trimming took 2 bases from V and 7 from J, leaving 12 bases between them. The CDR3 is CASSYGESGEQYF. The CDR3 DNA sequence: TGTGCCAGCAGTTACGGCGAGTCGGGAGAGCAGTACTTC.